This entry lists 21 T cell receptor beta chains sequenced from one sample in a study of CD8+CD57+ T cells in acquired aplastic anemia. Using genomic DNA as the template, TCR beta VDJ and CDR3 profiling was carried out. TCRdb itself ran the reads through MiXCR, one entry per CDR3 protein. Among some 290,000 distinct CDR3 sequences listed, 56% were seen once. Sequenced sample: sorted CD4+, CD8+, or CD8+CD57+ T cells (not recorded which) from PBMCs. These receptors came from a human donor with severe aplastic anemia or a healthy control (not recorded which).

V is TRBV20-1 and J is TRBJ2-7; 7 nucleotides line up with TRBD1. With V trimmed by 0 bases and J by 3 bases, 8 bases remained unmatched. The CDR3 contains 15 residues. The germline CDR1 and CDR2 sequences are DFQATT and SNEGSKA (reference sequence). For the CDR3, the DNA is TGCAGTGCTAGAGACCAGACAGGGACGGACTACGAGCAGTACTTC. Its protein is CSARDQTGTDYEQYF.

This rearrangement joins TRBV6-5 to TRBJ2-3; perhaps TRBD1 as D (5 bases). V lost 0 bases to trimming and J lost 1 base, with 5 bases between them. CDR1 MNHEY and CDR2 SVGAGI come from the germline V gene. The CDR3 totals 14 residues. The CDR3 DNA reads as TGTGCCAGCAGTTACTCAGGGGGCACAGATACGCAGTATTTT. This translates into CASSYSGGTDTQYF.

This clonotype occurred a few times. This chain uses TRBV2 with TRBJ2-5; D gene uncertain. CDR3 length: 12 amino acids. Germline CDR1 reads SNHLY; CDR2 reads FYNNEI. Trimming took off 7 bases at V and 0 bases at J, with 6 bases between the two ends. The CDR3: CASMGDQETQYF. The CDR3 nucleotides read TGTGCCAGCATGGGCGACCAAGAGACCCAGTACTTC.

V and J are TRBV7-2 and TRBJ1-2; TRBD1 matches at 10 bases. Per the germline V gene, CDR1 is SGHTA and CDR2 is FQGNSA. The ends lost 3 bases at V and 6 bases at J; junction bases unmatched: 7. CDR3 length equals 15 residues. CDR3 sequence: CASSLTGQGSNGYTF. Here the CDR3 DNA reads TGTGCCAGCAGCTTGACGGGACAGGGGTCCAATGGCTACACCTTC.

There are many counts of this clonotype. This chain connects TRBV12-3 or TRBV12-4 to TRBJ1-6, with D uncertain. V lost 1 base to trimming and J lost 9 bases, with 10 bases between them. The CDR3 has 14 residues. The CDR3 DNA is TGTGCCAGCAGTTTAGGAACGGGAGGTTCACCCCTCCACTTT. It codes for CASSLGTGGSPLHF.

This chain links TRBV20-1 with TRBJ2-7; the match to TRBD1 covers 7 bases. The CDR3 runs to 15 residues. Germline loops: CDR1 DFQATT, CDR2 SNEGSKA (reference sequence). V gave up 2 bases and J gave up 2 bases; unmatched junction bases: 9. CDR3 sequence: CSARRRRDRAYEQYF. The CDR3 DNA reads as TGCAGTGCTAGAAGGCGACGGGACAGAGCCTACGAGCAGTACTTC.

In this sample, this clonotype turned up many times. The V call is TRBV28, the J call TRBJ2-7, with D possibly being TRBD1 (5 bases). The CDR3 sequence is 15 residues long. Per germline, CDR1 MDHEN and CDR2 SYDVKM. Deletions cut 5 bases from V and 3 bases from J, with 17 bases between. This CDR3 reads CASSPVETALYEQYF. The CDR3 DNA sequence: TGTGCCAGCAGTCCTGTGGAGACAGCCCTCTACGAGCAGTACTTC.

V is TRBV7-3 and J is TRBJ2-2; D is uncertain. This CDR3 contains 12 residues. From germline, CDR1 is SGHTA and CDR2 FQGTGA. Between the trimmed V and J ends, which lost 4 bases and 6 bases, there was a span of 6 bases. The CDR3: CASSSFPGELFF. Here the CDR3 DNA reads TGTGCCAGCAGCTCCTTCCCCGGGGAGCTGTTTTTT.

In this sample, this clonotype turned up many times. The chain combines TRBV20-1 with TRBJ1-3; D gene ambiguous. The CDR3 spans 13 residues. Germline V gives CDR1 DFQATT, CDR2 SNEGSKA (reference sequence). V lost 5 bases and J lost 2, with 10 bases in between. CDR3 nucleotide sequence: TGCAGTGCTTCATTTTCGGCTGGAAACACCATATATTTT. It yields the protein CSASFSAGNTIYF.

On this clonotype: This CDR3 fails to terminate in the conserved phenylalanine or tryptophan, so it likely reflects a read error. The chain uses TRBV10-3 and TRBJ2-1; TRBD1 agrees at 9 bases. There are 15 residues in the CDR3. Trimming removed 1 base from V and 8 bases from J; junction bases left unmatched: 6. Germline CDR1 and CDR2: ENHRY and SYGVKD. CDR3 in amino acids: CAISEFGQGSDEQFV. The CDR3 bases are TGTGCCATCAGTGAGTTCGGACAGGGGAGCGATGAGCAGTTCGTC.

This clonotype was counted only a few times. The genes are TRBV7-2 and TRBJ2-2; 8 bases map to TRBD1. This CDR3 comprises 13 residues. J was trimmed by 7 bases and V by 7 bases; bases with no gene match: 5. The V gene's germline CDR1 is SGHTA and CDR2 FQGNSA. The CDR3 sequence: CASISGGFGELFF. In DNA form, the CDR3 reads TGTGCCAGCATCTCAGGGGGCTTCGGGGAGCTGTTTTTT.

This chain links TRBV10-3 with TRBJ1-2, with D possibly matching TRBD1 (6 bases). This CDR3 contains 12 residues. From germline, CDR1 is ENHRY and CDR2 SYGVKD. The V end lost 0 bases, the J end lost 8 bases, and 7 bases lay between the germline ends. CDR3: CAISESGGGYTF. CDR3 in DNA: TGTGCCATCAGTGAGTCGGGGGGCGGCTACACCTTC.

There are a few counts of this clonotype. The chain carries TRBV2 and TRBJ2-7; TRBD1 matches at 9 bases. CDR1 and CDR2 (germline): SNHLY, FYNNEI. CDR3 length: 15 amino acids. After removal of 4 bases from V and 3 bases from J, the junction contained 7 bases not matched to a gene. The CDR3 spells CASSADRGYLYEQYF. The CDR3 DNA sequence: TGTGCCAGCAGTGCCGACAGGGGGTACCTCTACGAGCAGTACTTC.

The genes are TRBV7-9 and TRBJ2-2; D gene uncertain. The CDR3 is 14 residues long. Germline V gene sequence: CDR1 SEHNR, CDR2 FQNEAQ (reference sequence). Trimming took 5 bases from V and 6 from J, leaving 13 bases between them. The CDR3 DNA follows: TGTGCCAGCAGCCAAGACCGCCTAGCCGGGGAGCTGTTTTTT. Its protein is CASSQDRLAGELFF.

As concerns this clonotype: An end of the junction differs from the germline gene, which may be a read error. The chain has TRBV7-2 and TRBJ1-2; weak D call: TRBD1 (5 bases). Germline V gives CDR1 SGHTA, CDR2 FQGNSA. The CDR3 is 15 residues long. CDR3 coding DNA: TGTGCCAGCAGCTTGACACGGGTGGGGGTCTATGGCTACATCTTC. It translates to CASSLTRVGVYGYIF.

There are many counts of this clonotype. The chain has TRBV7-8 and TRBJ2-3, with D perhaps being TRBD1 or TRBD2 (5 bases each). This CDR3 has 16 amino acids. Deletions cut 1 base from V and 1 base from J, with 12 bases between. Germline values: CDR1 SGHVS, CDR2 FQNEAQ. The CDR3 spells CASSLGGVGRTDTQYF. CDR3 DNA sequence: TGTGCCAGCAGCTTAGGGGGAGTGGGACGCACAGATACGCAGTATTTT.

Points on this clonotype: One end of the junction does not line up with germline, which may come from a read error. This chain uses TRBV4-1 with TRBJ1-2, with 7 nucleotides matching TRBD1. The length of the CDR3 is 13 residues. Per the germline V gene, CDR1 is MGHRA and CDR2 is YSYEKL. The CDR3 spells CASSPTGSTGNSF. The CDR3 DNA reads as TGCGCCAGCAGCCCGACCGGCTCGACAGGGAACTCCTTC.

The chain recombines TRBV19 with TRBJ1-1, with TRBD1 matching over 8 bases. CDR3 length: 13 amino acids. Germline CDR1 reads LNHDA; CDR2 reads SQIVND (reference sequence). Trimming removed 8 bases from V and 0 bases from J; junction bases left unmatched: 2. CDR3 loop: CASGTGMNTEAFF. The CDR3 DNA is TGTGCCAGTGGGACAGGCATGAACACTGAAGCTTTCTTT.

This clonotype was found many times. J is TRBJ1-4 and V is TRBV3-1; D call uncertain. This CDR3 has 14 residues. CDR1 is LGHDT, CDR2 YNNKEL, per germline (reference sequence). V was pared by 5 bases and J by 2 bases, with 9 bases between. DNA for the CDR3: TGTGCCAGCAGCTGGCAACAGACTAATGAAAAACTGTTTTTT. This gives the protein CASSWQQTNEKLFF. Drawing the rest from reference TRBV3-1 and TRBJ1-4, the complete variable domain is DTAVSQTPKYLVTQMGNDKSIKCEQNLGHDTMYWYKQDSKKFLKIMFSYNNKELIINETVPNRFSPKSPDKAHLNLHINSLELGDSAVYFCASSWQQTNEKLFFGSGTQLSVL.

This rearrangement joins TRBV7-9 to TRBJ1-1, with a weak D call TRBD1 (6 bases). The germline V and J ends were trimmed by 5 bases and 4 bases, with 17 bases remaining between them. CDR1 and CDR2 (germline): SEHNR, FQNEAQ (reference sequence). This CDR3 is built from 15 residues. CDR3 sequence: CASSQGTISSTEAFF. The CDR3 coding sequence is TGTGCCAGCAGCCAAGGGACAATCTCTAGCACTGAAGCTTTCTTT.

Note on this clonotype: The junction shows a germline mismatch at one end, possibly a read error. The rearrangement joins TRBV7-8 to TRBJ2-5, with D possibly being TRBD2 (5 bases). Germline-derived CDR1 and CDR2 are SGHVS and FQNEAQ. This CDR3 spans 15 amino acids. This chain's CDR3 is CAGSLARVQQETQYF. The CDR3 DNA is TGTGCCGGCAGCTTAGCGCGTGTACAACAAGAGACCCAGTACTTC. Variable domain in full (rest from reference TRBV7-8 and TRBJ2-5): GAGVSQSPRYKVAKRGQDVALRCDPISGHVSLFWYQQALGQGPEFLTYFQNEAQLDKSGLPSDRFFAERPEGSVSTLKIQRTQQEDSAVYLCAGSLARVQQETQYFGPGTRLLVL.